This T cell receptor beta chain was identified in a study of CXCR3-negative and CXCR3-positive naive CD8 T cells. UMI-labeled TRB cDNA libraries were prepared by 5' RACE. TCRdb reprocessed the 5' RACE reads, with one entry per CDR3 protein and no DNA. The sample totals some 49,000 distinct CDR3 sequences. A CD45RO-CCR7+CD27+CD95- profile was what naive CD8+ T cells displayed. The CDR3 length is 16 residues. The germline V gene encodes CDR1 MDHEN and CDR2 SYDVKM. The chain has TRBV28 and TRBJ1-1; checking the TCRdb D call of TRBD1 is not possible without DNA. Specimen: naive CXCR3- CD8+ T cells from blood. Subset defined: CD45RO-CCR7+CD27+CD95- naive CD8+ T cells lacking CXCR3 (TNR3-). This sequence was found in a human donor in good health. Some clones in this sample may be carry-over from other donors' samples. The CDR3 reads CASSPDRGGGNTEAFF. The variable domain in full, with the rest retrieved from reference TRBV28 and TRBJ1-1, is DVKVTQSSRYLVKRTGEKVFLECVQDMDHENMFWYRQDPGLGLRLIYFSYDVKMKEKGDIPEGYSVSREKKERFSLILESASTNQTSMYLCASSPDRGGGNTEAFFGQGTRLTVV.